This TCR beta chain was recovered during a study of Ad26.COV2.S vaccination and SARS-CoV-2 variants. Assay used: immunoSEQ multiplex PCR; TCRdb lists only in-frame clones, some missing. The table has approximately 420,000 clones, approximately 90% seen once. Treatment denoted: 15 to 20 received Ad26.COV2.S at low or high dose, single or two shots; roughly five received placebo; per-sample allocation not given. Sample collection was performed on day 63 after the first vaccine or placebo injection. Immunization relied on an Ad26 vector, which expressed Wuhan-strain SARS-CoV-2 spike. This CDR3 is built from 14 residues. Trimming pared 3 bases from V and 7 bases from J, leaving 13 bases between. Germline V CDR1 and CDR2: LNHDA, SQIVND (reference sequence).

The sample in question was peripheral blood, obtained in a trial of Ad26.COV2.S vaccine versus placebo. This receptor was obtained from a person aged 18-60 years who received the Ad26.COV2.S COVID-19 vaccine or a placebo. The chain combines TRBV19 with TRBJ2-4; D is unresolved. The CDR3, as DNA: TGTGCCAGTAGTATGAGTAGTATGTTGAACATTCAGTACTTC. Protein: CASSMSSMLNIQYF. Full variable domain (outside the CDR3, taken from reference TRBV19 and TRBJ2-4): DGGITQSPKYLFRKEGQNVTLSCEQNLNHDAMYWYRQDPGQGLRLIYYSQIVNDFQKGDIAEGYSVSREKKESFPLTVTSAQKNPTAFYLCASSMSSMLNIQYFGAGTRLSVL.